The rows below give T cell receptor beta chains drawn from one sample of a study of blood T cell repertoires in COVID-19. TCRdb keeps only in-frame clones here, not all; method: immunoSEQ multiplex PCR. The data hold roughly 260,000 clones, with 83% observed a single time. Sequencing used PBMCs or T cells enriched from blood (not recorded which). The receptors derive from a middle-aged woman who had been exposed to COVID-19. The CDR3 runs from the conserved cysteine through the conserved F or W. A D gene is named only where the DNA matches it firmly. Some rows mark clone size as missing; the rest say once, few, many or name a class of expanded clone.

size	V	J	D	DNA	CDR3
NA	TRBV10-3	TRBJ2-2	NA	TGTGCCATCAGTGCTTCCGGGACACTGGGGACCGGGGAGCTGTTTTTT	CAISASGTLGTGELFF
NA	TRBV5-1	TRBJ1-6	TRBD1	TGCGCCAGCAGCGGGGGGACAGGGGGAGACTTTCGGTCACCCCTCCACTTT	CASSGGTGGDFRSPLHF
few	TRBV7-8	TRBJ1-5	NA	TGTGCCAGCAGCCCAGGTTCCAGGGACAACAGACAGCCCCAGCATTTT	CASSPGSRDNRQPQHF
NA	TRBV7-8	TRBJ1-2	NA	TGTGCCAGCAGCTTTGGGGACTACTATGGCTACACCTTC	CASSFGDYYGYTF
NA	TRBV5-1	TRBJ2-2	NA	TGCGCCAGCAGCCCTGGACTTTCGAACACCGGGGAGCTGTTTTTT	CASSPGLSNTGELFF
NA	TRBV11-2	TRBJ2-7	TRBD2	TGTGCCAGCAGCCTCCCAGCGGGGTGGGAGCAGTACTTC	CASSLPAGWEQYF
NA	TRBV7-2	TRBJ2-7	TRBD1	TGTGCCAGCAGCCCGGACAGGAACCCCTACGAGCAGTACTTC	CASSPDRNPYEQYF
NA	TRBV28	TRBJ1-1	NA	TGTGCCAGCAGTTTAGACCCACGGGGTGTTGGCACTGAAGCTTTCTTT	CASSLDPRGVGTEAFF
few	TRBV29-1	TRBJ1-1	NA	TGCAGCGTCACAATCAACAGGGCTAACACTGAAGCTTTCTTT	CSVTINRANTEAFF
once	TRBV7-9	TRBJ1-2	TRBD1	TGTGCCAGCAGCGGGACAGAGAATACTAACTATGGCTACACCTTC	CASSGTENTNYGYTF
NA	TRBV6-5	TRBJ2-7	TRBD2	TGTGCCAGCAGTTACCCCGGGCGGGGGAATAGGGAGCAGTACTTC	CASSYPGRGNREQYF
NA	TRBV12-5	TRBJ1-5	TRBD1	TGTGCTAGTGGTTTGGAAGCGGAGTCGACAGGGTTAGGCAATCAGCCCCAGCATTTT	CASGLEAESTGLGNQPQHF
NA	TRBV2	TRBJ1-1	TRBD1	TGTGCCACCGTAAAAGGGACAGGGGACACTGAAGCTTTCTTT	CATVKGTGDTEAFF
NA	TRBV28	TRBJ1-2	NA	TGTGCCAGCAGTCCCGGGGGGCGGACTAACTATGGCTACACCTTC	CASSPGGRTNYGYTF
NA	TRBV3-1/TRBV3-2	TRBJ2-7	TRBD1	TGTGCCAGCAGCCAGGCCGGGACAGGGATCTACGAGCAGTACTTC	CASSQAGTGIYEQYF
NA	TRBV12-5	TRBJ2-7	TRBD1	TGTGCTAGTGGTTTGAGGGACAGAACCCAGTACGAGCAGTACTTC	CASGLRDRTQYEQYF
NA	TRBV6-2/TRBV6-3	TRBJ2-5	TRBD1	TGTGCCAGCAGTTACGTCGGGACAGGGCTCCAAGAGACCCAGTACTTC	CASSYVGTGLQETQYF
NA	TRBV5-6	TRBJ1-3	NA	TGTGCCAGCAGCTCCCCCTCCAGAGGAAACACCATATATTTT	CASSSPSRGNTIYF
once	TRBV5-1	TRBJ1-6	TRBD1	TGCGCCAGTAAAAGGGACAGGGATTATAATTCACCCCTCCACTTT	CASKRDRDYNSPLHF
few	TRBV2	TRBJ2-3	TRBD2	TGTGCCAGCAGCCGCGGGGGGTACGGTGGAGATACGCAGTATTTT	CASSRGGYGGDTQYF
NA	TRBV5-1	TRBJ1-1	NA	TGCGCCAGCAGCTTAGAGGGCGCCGCGTTTGGTGAAGCTTTCTTT	CASSLEGAAFGEAFF
NA	TRBV7-6	TRBJ2-7	TRBD2	TGTGCCAGCAGCCGTGGTAGCGGGGGGACTTACGAGCAGTACTTC	CASSRGSGGTYEQYF
NA	TRBV2	TRBJ1-4	NA	TGTGCCAGCAGTGGGCATCTCGAAAAACTGTTTTTT	CASSGHLEKLFF
NA	TRBV6-2/TRBV6-3	TRBJ1-2	NA	TGTGCCAGCAGTTACAGCGGCTCCCGGTGGGGCTACACCTTC	CASSYSGSRWGYTF